The 22 T cell receptor beta chains below come from one sample, sequenced in a study of T cells after yellow fever vaccination. TCRdb used MiXCR to reprocess the 5' RACE reads, holding one entry per CDR3 protein. The sample yields approximately 600,000 distinct CDR3 sequences, around an eighth seen once. The sample was PBMCs, taken on the day of the yellow fever booster vaccination. These receptors came from a man aged 25 to 40 who received the YFV17D yellow fever vaccine.

The rearrangement links TRBV5-1 to TRBJ2-1; D gene unclear. CDR1 is SGHRS and CDR2 is YFSETQ in the germline V gene. Trimming cost V 0 bases and J 8 bases, with 12 bases left between them. There are 14 residues in the CDR3. Here the CDR3 reads CASSLEARLYEQFF. The CDR3 DNA reads TGCGCCAGCAGCTTGGAGGCGAGGCTCTATGAGCAGTTCTTC.

This chain joins TRBV20-1 and TRBJ1-4; D remains ambiguous. From germline, CDR1 is DFQATT and CDR2 SNEGSKA (reference sequence). V was shortened by 3 bases and J by 4 bases, with 6 bases between the two germline ends. This CDR3 region has 12 residues. As DNA, the CDR3 is TGCAGTGCTAGCAGATTTAATGAAAAACTGTTTTTT. This encodes CSASRFNEKLFF.

In this sample, this clonotype turned up a few times. The V and J genes are TRBV27 and TRBJ2-7; D uncertain. Germline CDR1 MNHEY, CDR2 SMNVEV (reference sequence). Trimming pared 8 bases from V and 2 bases from J, leaving 13 bases between. The CDR3 is 13 residues long. Written as DNA, the CDR3 is TGTGCCAGCCGACAAGGTTCCCCCTACGAGCAGTACTTC. Protein: CASRQGSPYEQYF.

This clonotype was counted ten times or more. The chain carries TRBV24-1 and TRBJ2-1; 8 bases match TRBD1. The trim removed 3 bases at V and 2 bases at J, leaving 11 bases unmatched. Per germline, CDR1 KGHDR and CDR2 SFDVKD. The length of the CDR3 is 18 residues. Here the CDR3 DNA reads TGTGCCACCAGTGATCCTAAGATTAACAGGGGGGCCTACAATGAGCAGTTCTTC. As protein: CATSDPKINRGAYNEQFF.

J is TRBJ2-5 and V is TRBV4-1; 8 bases are a match to TRBD2. From germline, CDR1 is MGHRA and CDR2 YSYEKL. Trimming at V came to 4 bases and at J to 2 bases, leaving 6 bases not matched to a gene. CDR3 size: 15 residues. For the CDR3, the DNA is TGCGCCAGCAGCCCAATAGCGGGATTGCAAGAGACCCAGTACTTC. Translating gives CASSPIAGLQETQYF.

This clonotype showed up just a few times. The rearrangement joins TRBV20-1 to TRBJ1-5; D possibly corresponds to TRBD1 (5 bases). The CDR3 consists of 12 residues. V was pared by 5 bases and J by 7 bases, with 12 bases between. Germline V gene sequence: CDR1 DFQATT, CDR2 SNEGSKA (reference sequence). CDR3 DNA sequence: TGCAGTGCTGGGCGGGGGAACCAGCCCCAGCATTTT. It is translated as CSAGRGNQPQHF.

This clonotype was counted only a few times. The gene calls are TRBV15 and TRBJ2-7; perhaps TRBD1 as D (6 bases). V was shortened by 5 bases and J by 2 bases, with 16 bases between the two germline ends. Germline V CDR1 and CDR2: LNHNV, YYDKDF (reference sequence). The CDR3 extends over 15 amino acids. Here the CDR3 DNA reads TGTGCCACCAGCGTAGAGGGGGACGGTACCTACGAGCAGTACTTC. Its translation is CATSVEGDGTYEQYF.

The rearrangement links TRBV4-1 to TRBJ2-3; D tentatively fits TRBD1 or TRBD2 (5 bases each). Trimming removed 4 bases at V and 4 bases at J, with 21 bases between. CDR3 size: 17 residues. The germline V gene has CDR1 MGHRA and CDR2 YSYEKL. The CDR3 sequence is CASSRLPGRPGSDTQYF. CDR3 in DNA: TGCGCCAGCAGCCGACTCCCGGGACGGCCAGGTTCAGATACGCAGTATTTT.

The chain carries TRBV7-8 and TRBJ1-4; D remains ambiguous. Trimming took off 5 bases at V and 7 bases at J, with 11 bases between the two ends. The CDR3 consists of 13 residues. Germline V gene data show CDR1 as SGHVS and CDR2 as FQNEAQ. The CDR3 is CASSLTVGEKLFF. Here the CDR3 DNA reads TGTGCCAGCAGCCTAACTGTTGGTGAAAAACTGTTTTTT.

The table lists this clonotype with a few counts. The chain recombines TRBV29-1 with TRBJ1-1; perhaps TRBD1 as D (5 bases). The CDR3 has 13 residues. Germline CDR1 is SQVTM and CDR2 is ANQGSEA. V shed 4 bases and J shed 8 bases, with 17 bases lying between them. The CDR3 here is CSVARLQGREAFF. The CDR3 DNA follows: TGCAGCGTTGCCCGCCTGCAGGGAAGGGAAGCTTTCTTT.

This clonotype has a handful of counts. V and J are TRBV20-1 and TRBJ2-1; no firm D call. Trimming cost V 6 bases and J 8 bases, with 11 bases left between them. CDR1 is DFQATT, CDR2 SNEGSKA, per germline (reference sequence). The CDR3 loop spans 11 amino acids. The CDR3 loop is CSADRSDEQFF. For the CDR3, the DNA is TGCAGTGCCGACCGGTCCGATGAGCAGTTCTTC.

The V call is TRBV30, the J call TRBJ1-3; no firm D call. With 2 bases removed from V and 2 bases from J, the gap between germline ends came to 22 bases. Germline V CDR1 and CDR2: GTSNPN, SVGIG (reference sequence). The length of the CDR3 is 18 residues. The CDR3 DNA is TGTGCCTGGAGTTCCTCTCGGAGCCTGCCCAACCCTGGAAACACCATATATTTT. Translation gives CAWSSSRSLPNPGNTIYF.

Turning to this clonotype: The junction differs from germline at one of its ends, possibly a read error. The rearrangement links TRBV7-2 to TRBJ2-1; possible D gene TRBD1, 5 bases. The germline gives CDR1 SGHTA, CDR2 FQGNSA. The CDR3 spans 16 residues. For the CDR3, the DNA is TGTGCCAGCAGCTTAGAGGGGTCTGTCTCCTACAATGAGAAGTTCTTC. This translates into CASSLEGSVSYNEKFF.

This clonotype has at least ten counts. V gene TRBV12-3 or TRBV12-4 combines with J gene TRBJ2-5; D remains unclear. The V end was cut by 6 bases, the J end by 1 base, with 9 bases between. The CDR3 length is 13 residues. DNA for the CDR3: TGTGCCAGCAGCTTAAGAAGCCAAGAGACCCAGTACTTC. It yields the protein CASSLRSQETQYF.

The V call is TRBV3-1, the J call TRBJ2-5, with TRBD1 matching over 7 bases. With V trimmed by 9 bases and J by 3 bases, 13 bases remained unmatched. The CDR3 has 15 amino acids. Per the germline V gene, CDR1 is LGHDT and CDR2 is YNNKEL (reference sequence). The CDR3 sequence: CARTSFRDSKETQYF. CDR3 bases: TGTGCCAGAACCTCCTTCCGGGACAGCAAAGAGACCCAGTACTTC.

This clonotype was counted between two and nine times. V gene TRBV20-1 combines with J gene TRBJ2-2; 10 bases are a match to TRBD1. Germline CDR1 is DFQATT and CDR2 is SNEGSKA (reference sequence). Germline trimming cut 6 bases from V and 7 bases from J; bases unmatched to any gene: 5. The CDR3 is 13 amino acids. The CDR3 nucleotides are TGCAGTGCAGCCCGGGACAGGGGCGGGGAGCTGTTTTTT. This encodes CSAARDRGGELFF.

This clonotype was counted many times. The chain uses TRBV20-1 and TRBJ2-7; TRBD2 agrees at 7 bases. J was trimmed by 4 bases and V by 3 bases; bases with no gene match: 9. The CDR3 has 14 residues. The V gene's germline CDR1 is DFQATT and CDR2 SNEGSKA (reference sequence). The CDR3 loop is CSASPGTKHYEQYF. The CDR3 DNA sequence: TGCAGTGCTAGTCCCGGGACTAAACATTACGAGCAGTACTTC.

The V gene is TRBV5-1, the J gene TRBJ2-6; a weak D match, TRBD2 (5 bases). Per germline, CDR1 SGHRS and CDR2 YFSETQ. The V end lost 2 bases, the J end lost 0 bases, and 15 bases lay between the germline ends. The CDR3 spans 18 residues. CDR3 in amino acids: CASSFEGRGSSGANVLTF. Here the CDR3 DNA reads TGCGCCAGCAGCTTTGAGGGTCGAGGGAGCTCTGGGGCCAACGTCCTGACTTTC. The full variable domain, completed using reference TRBV5-1 and TRBJ2-6, is KAGVTQTPRYLIKTRGQQVTLSCSPISGHRSVSWYQQTPGQGLQFLFEYFSETQRNKGNFPGRFSGRQFSNSRSEMNVSTLELGDSALYLCASSFEGRGSSGANVLTFGAGSRLTVL.

The CDR3 bases are TGCGCCAGCAGAGATTCCCCAGGGCCTCAAGAGACCCAGTACTTC. Translating it yields CASRDSPGPQETQYF. V is TRBV5-1 and J is TRBJ2-5; TRBD1 is a possible D gene (5 bases). The CDR3 is 15 residues long. CDR1 is SGHRS and CDR2 is YFSETQ in the germline V gene. V lost 5 bases to trimming and J lost 2 bases, with 16 bases between them.

The chain uses TRBV29-1 and TRBJ1-1, with TRBD1 as a possible D gene (5 bases). V was shortened by 4 bases and J by 11 bases, with 11 bases between the two germline ends. The CDR3 contains 10 residues. Germline V gene data show CDR1 as SQVTM and CDR2 as ANQGSEA. DNA for the CDR3: TGCAGCGTTGGGGACCCCGAGGCTTTCTTT. Its translation is CSVGDPEAFF.

V gene TRBV9 combines with J gene TRBJ2-5, with a possible D match to TRBD1 (5 bases). This CDR3 is 13 amino acids long. Trimming shortened V by 3 bases and J by 3 bases, and 9 bases separated the two germline ends. Per germline, CDR1 SGDLS and CDR2 YYNGEE. CDR3 sequence reads: CASSGTPKETQYF. Here the CDR3 DNA reads TGTGCCAGCAGCGGGACACCCAAAGAGACCCAGTACTTC.

The CDR3 sequence is CASSQELLGAGEAFF. CDR3 sequence (DNA): TGTGCCAGCAGCCAAGAGTTACTGGGGGCTGGTGAAGCTTTCTTT. This rearrangement joins TRBV4-2 to TRBJ1-1; TRBD1 might be the D (6 bases). The V gene's germline CDR1 is LGHNA and CDR2 YNFKEQ. There are 15 residues in the CDR3. V was pared by 0 bases and J by 7 bases, with 15 bases between.